The present T cell receptor beta chain was sequenced within a study of cytomegalovirus exposure and HLA in healthy donors. Study at large: A prior analysis found 95 million to 140 million unique TCR beta sequences from 150 million to 200 million T cells. General observations from the study: The later analysis indicated that the majority of CMV-associated TCR beta chains appeared HLA-restricted. Solely CMV serostatus was available to characterize immune exposure.

Healthy bone marrow donors made up the cohort. About this clone: Its specificity is not known.

The germline V gene encodes CDR1 WSHSY and CDR2 SAAADI. Trimming shortened V by 0 bases and J by 8 bases, and 5 bases separated the two germline ends. This CDR3 has 12 amino acids. This PCR relied on a set of 60 Vbeta primers and 13 Jbeta primers. Generated by immunoSEQ multiplex PCR, the TCRdb table keeps only in-frame clones and is missing some. The profile covers over 150,000 clones, with about 80% appearing a single time and under 2.5% taken by the ten largest. This chain joins TRBV10-2 and TRBJ2-1; no reliable D call. The sequenced sample was PBMCs. The TCR sequence derives from a woman younger than 45 in good health and CMV-seronegative. CDR3: CASSESRDEQFF. CDR3 nucleotide sequence: TGCGCCAGCAGTGAGTCTCGGGATGAGCAGTTCTTC.